The rows below give T cell receptor beta chains drawn from one sample of a study of T cell repertoires in cytomegalovirus infection. These receptors have no identified antigens. Via MiXCR, TCRdb re-called the reads, giving one row per CDR3 protein. The table shows about 130,000 distinct CDR3 sequences, with roughly a quarter occurring only once. Sequenced material: PBMCs, sequenced either directly or after in vitro stimulation (not recorded which). Receptor source: a human donor in good health (CMV status not recorded). Some clones in this sample may be carry-over from other donors' samples. CDR3s include the opening cysteine and the closing phenylalanine or tryptophan. Rows may omit the clone size; those that give it use once, few, many or a size class.

j_call clone_size v_call cdr3_aa
TRBJ2-5 . TRBV18 CASSPRTSGFQETQYF
TRBJ2-1 few TRBV4-1 CASSQGLFASYNEQFF
TRBJ1-2 . TRBV5-6 CASSLLRGYGYTF
TRBJ2-1 many TRBV7-2 CASSPGLAGGPSYNEQFF
TRBJ2-5 . TRBV15 CATSREDSRAGTQYF
TRBJ2-1 . TRBV19 CASTSYSGQIYNEQFF
TRBJ2-1 many TRBV12-3/TRBV12-4 CASSLTRSGEQFF
TRBJ2-1 . TRBV19 CASRRLVREGRVEQFF
TRBJ1-2 . TRBV5-1 CASSRDQGFLDGYTF
TRBJ2-1 few TRBV7-2 CASSSLGGLAGGVGEQFF
TRBJ2-1 . TRBV7-9 CASSPSSGSTNEQFF
TRBJ2-7 . TRBV7-2 CASSLERETYEQYF
TRBJ2-1 many TRBV6-2/TRBV6-3 CASSYWTGGYSSYNEQFF
TRBJ1-1 . TRBV29-1 CSVEGGNTEAFF
TRBJ2-3 . TRBV19 CASSIRPNWGTDTQYF
TRBJ1-5 . TRBV10-3 CAISEFRNQPQHF
TRBJ1-2 . TRBV28 CASRLQGYGYTF
TRBJ2-4 few TRBV7-2 CASSPITLENIQYF
TRBJ2-4 . TRBV20-1 CSVGRGRRYIQYF
TRBJ1-1 many TRBV7-2 CASSLGQAKNTEAFF
TRBJ2-2 . TRBV6-1 CASRSSGGLGTGELFF
TRBJ1-2 few TRBV29-1 CSVDGQGGYGYTF
TRBJ2-1 . TRBV28 CASSWRGRASRNEQFF
TRBJ1-5 many TRBV28 CASSLLGWGAVGQPQHF
TRBJ2-1 few TRBV4-3 CASSASGQEYNEQFF
TRBJ2-3 once TRBV19 CASLGSRPTDTQYF
TRBJ1-3 few TRBV12-3/TRBV12-4 CASTGGNTIYF
TRBJ2-5 . TRBV6-5 CASSYSKGRETQYF
TRBJ2-3 . TRBV28 CASSPRLFGRRGTDTQYF
TRBJ1-1 many TRBV28 CASSFWAREAFF
TRBJ1-5 few TRBV5-6 CASSSWTINQPQHF
TRBJ1-6 . TRBV12-3/TRBV12-4 CASSLTPQGSSPLHF
TRBJ1-5 . TRBV7-2 CASSEISNQPQHF
TRBJ2-2 many TRBV6-1 CASSLNGAGGDTGELFF
TRBJ2-5 . TRBV7-9 CASRQTGAETQYF
TRBJ2-6 few TRBV12-3/TRBV12-4 CASSLGQGSSGANVLTF
TRBJ2-3 . TRBV20-1 CSARRTSGSGTDTQYF
TRBJ1-1 . TRBV19 CASSMATGRMNTEAFF
TRBJ1-3 many TRBV7-6 CASSQGYAGNTIYF
TRBJ2-1 . TRBV11-2 CASSRIGGSSYNEQFF
TRBJ2-3 . TRBV25-1 CASPGLAGLAGVADTQYF
TRBJ2-7 . TRBV4-3 CASSLRGGYEQYF
TRBJ2-5 few TRBV10-2 CASSEFGLAGKGETQYF
TRBJ2-7 few TRBV27 CASRHDRGREQYF
TRBJ1-2 many TRBV19 CASSMGDRVASGYTF